This is a list of T cell receptor beta chains from one sample in a study of blood T cell repertoires in COVID-19. The table came from immunoSEQ multiplex PCR; TCRdb's copy has only in-frame clones and leaves some out. The table includes a few hundred thousand clones, 80% to 95% detected once. Sequencing used PBMCs or T cells enriched from blood (not recorded which). These receptors originate from a woman aged 25-40 years who had recovered from COVID-19. Both conserved end residues are part of each CDR3. A D gene is named only where the DNA matches it firmly. The size entry is marked missing in some rows and otherwise reads once, few, many or a size class.

v_gene,d_gene,j_gene,abundance,CDR3aa,CDR3nt
TRBV21-1,.,TRBJ1-4,.,CASSRDSFEKLFF,TGTGCCAGCAGCAGAGACTCTTTTGAAAAACTGTTTTTT
TRBV18,.,TRBJ1-1,.,CASSPLTVRDTEAFF,TGTGCCAGCTCACCACTCACAGTGAGGGACACTGAAGCTTTCTTT
TRBV7-2,.,TRBJ2-5,.,CASSPQQETQYF,TGTGCCAGCAGCCCCCAACAAGAGACCCAGTACTTC
TRBV7-9,TRBD2,TRBJ2-7,.,CASSLPSGSYEQYF,TGTGCCAGCAGCTTACCTAGCGGGTCTTACGAGCAGTACTTC
TRBV18,TRBD1,TRBJ2-7,.,CASSPRTGSYEQYF,TGTGCCAGCTCACCGCGGACAGGGTCCTACGAGCAGTACTTC
TRBV28,.,TRBJ2-5,.,CASSLQGRGETQYF,TGTGCCAGCAGTTTGCAAGGCAGGGGTGAGACCCAGTACTTC
TRBV28,.,TRBJ1-2,.,CASSLISAGVFYGYTF,TGTGCCAGCAGTTTAATATCGGCAGGGGTCTTCTATGGCTACACCTTC
TRBV5-1,.,TRBJ2-2,.,CASSPDTGELFF,TGCGCCAGCAGTCCAGACACCGGGGAGCTGTTTTTT
TRBV11-3,TRBD2,TRBJ2-2,once,CASSPLAGGLTGELFF,TGTGCCAGCAGCCCGTTAGCGGGAGGGTTGACCGGGGAGCTGTTTTTT
TRBV20-1,TRBD2,TRBJ2-1,.,CSASSAGGTYNEQFF,TGCAGTGCTAGTTCAGCGGGGGGTACCTACAATGAGCAGTTCTTC
TRBV28,.,TRBJ1-2,.,CASSLNGIPDGYTF,TGTGCCAGCAGTTTAAACGGGATACCGGATGGCTACACCTTC
TRBV27,.,TRBJ1-6,.,CASSLDSPGSPLHF,TGTGCCAGCAGTTTAGACAGTCCCGGATCACCCCTCCACTTT
TRBV28,TRBD2,TRBJ2-3,.,CASSFSGSGIDTQYF,TGTGCCAGCAGTTTTAGTGGTAGCGGGATAGATACGCAGTATTTT
TRBV3-1/TRBV3-2,TRBD1,TRBJ2-3,few,CASSQGDRVKDTQYF,TGTGCCAGCAGCCAAGGAGACAGGGTTAAAGATACGCAGTATTTT
TRBV4-2,.,TRBJ1-2,.,CASSPDSGEEYYGYTF,TGTGCCAGCAGCCCCGACTCGGGGGAAGAATACTATGGCTACACCTTC
TRBV6-5,TRBD1,TRBJ1-2,.,CASSTGTGKGYTF,TGTGCCAGCAGTACCGGGACAGGGAAGGGCTACACCTTC
TRBV2,.,TRBJ2-1,.,CASASDSSYNEQFF,TGTGCCAGCGCTAGCGATAGCTCCTACAATGAGCAGTTCTTC
TRBV29-1,.,TRBJ2-3,.,CSVGSGGTDTQYF,TGCAGCGTTGGATCAGGGGGGACAGATACGCAGTATTTT
TRBV5-1,.,TRBJ2-3,.,CASSLARGGGRTDTQYF,TGCGCCAGCAGCTTGGCTCGGGGCGGGGGCCGCACAGATACGCAGTATTTT
TRBV3-1/TRBV3-2,TRBD2,TRBJ2-7,.,CASSQDWGEGVEQYF,TGTGCCAGCAGCCAAGATTGGGGGGAGGGTGTCGAGCAGTACTTC
TRBV7-2,.,TRBJ1-2,.,CASSLADSPYGYTF,TGTGCCAGCAGCTTAGCGGACAGCCCCTATGGCTACACCTTC
TRBV28,.,TRBJ1-3,.,CASSFSGTGNTIYF,TGTGCCAGCAGTTTTTCGGGGACTGGAAACACCATATATTTT
TRBV7-9,TRBD2,TRBJ2-2,.,CASSLRERITGELFF,TGTGCCAGCAGCTTGCGGGAGAGGATCACCGGGGAGCTGTTTTTT
TRBV4-3,.,TRBJ2-7,.,CASSQARNYEQYF,TGCGCCAGCAGCCAGGCTAGGAACTACGAGCAGTACTTC
TRBV20-1,.,TRBJ1-4,.,CSASRPGTNEKLFF,TGCAGTGCTAGTAGGCCAGGAACTAATGAAAAACTGTTTTTT
TRBV12-3/TRBV12-4,.,TRBJ1-4,.,CASSLPPEKLFF,TGTGCCAGCAGTCTCCCCCCCGAAAAACTGTTTTTT
TRBV28,TRBD1,TRBJ2-1,.,CASSLSFGTGGNEQFF,TGTGCCAGCAGTTTAAGTTTTGGGACAGGGGGGAATGAGCAGTTCTTC
TRBV28,TRBD2,TRBJ2-3,.,CASSSTGGSTDTQYF,TGTGCCAGCAGTTCGACGGGGGGGTCCACAGATACGCAGTATTTT
TRBV5-1,TRBD1,TRBJ1-4,.,CASSPLTGRDEKLFF,TGCGCCAGCAGCCCCCTGACAGGGCGTGATGAAAAACTGTTTTTT
TRBV4-3,TRBD1,TRBJ2-1,.,CASSFGTGSHEQFF,TGCGCCAGCAGTTTCGGGACAGGGTCCCATGAGCAGTTCTTC
TRBV20-1,.,TRBJ1-5,.,CSAGGDQPQHF,TGCAGTGCCGGGGGGGATCAGCCCCAGCATTTT
TRBV28,.,TRBJ2-1,.,CASSLVAGNNEQFF,TGTGCCAGCAGTTTAGTCGCGGGAAACAATGAGCAGTTCTTC
TRBV2,.,TRBJ1-4,.,CASNQAGFNEKLFF,TGTGCCAGCAACCAGGCAGGCTTTAATGAAAAACTGTTTTTT
TRBV29-1,TRBD2,TRBJ2-3,.,CSVRTRLADTQYF,TGCAGCGTCAGGACTAGATTGGCAGATACGCAGTATTTT
TRBV20-1,TRBD2,TRBJ2-1,.,CSASERGAGGEQFF,TGCAGTGCTAGTGAGCGGGGGGCTGGTGGGGAGCAGTTCTTC
TRBV28,.,TRBJ2-5,.,CASSLYGGGETQYF,TGTGCCAGCAGTTTATACGGGGGTGGAGAGACCCAGTACTTC
TRBV3-1/TRBV3-2,TRBD1,TRBJ2-1,once,CASSQEKNRGSYNEQFF,TGTGCCAGCAGCCAAGAGAAGAACAGGGGATCCTACAATGAGCAGTTCTTC
TRBV19,.,TRBJ2-5,once,CASSPLGGGEETQYF,TGTGCCAGTAGTCCCCTAGGAGGAGGCGAGGAGACCCAGTACTTC
TRBV15,.,TRBJ1-4,.,CATSRDGVSRSDEKLFF,TGTGCCACCAGCAGAGACGGGGTGTCCCGCAGTGACGAAAAACTGTTTTTT
TRBV6-5,TRBD2,TRBJ2-1,.,CASSYTASGYNEQFF,TGTGCCAGCAGTTACACGGCTAGCGGGTACAATGAGCAGTTCTTC
TRBV3-1/TRBV3-2,.,TRBJ1-4,.,CASSLDSATNEKLFF,TGTGCCAGCAGCCTAGACAGTGCAACTAATGAAAAACTGTTTTTT
TRBV7-9,.,TRBJ1-2,.,CASSPTGGGYTF,TGTGCCAGCAGCCCGACGGGGGGAGGCTACACCTTC
TRBV28,TRBD1,TRBJ2-1,.,CASLLGQGSYNEQFF,TGTGCCAGTTTACTCGGACAGGGGTCCTACAATGAGCAGTTCTTC
TRBV3-1/TRBV3-2,.,TRBJ1-4,once,CASSPSQGREKLFF,TGTGCCAGCAGCCCGTCCCAGGGTCGTGAAAAACTGTTTTTT
TRBV19,.,TRBJ1-1,.,CASSLGERAFF,TGTGCCAGTAGTCTCGGGGAGAGGGCTTTCTTT
TRBV6-2/TRBV6-3,.,TRBJ2-1,.,CASSYSSNEQFF,TGTGCCAGCAGTTATAGTAGCAATGAGCAGTTCTTC
TRBV6-5,TRBD1,TRBJ2-3,.,CASSRQGADTQYF,TGTGCCAGCAGTCGACAGGGAGCAGATACGCAGTATTTT
TRBV18,TRBD1,TRBJ1-1,.,CASNIQGGTEAFF,TGTGCCAGTAATATCCAGGGGGGCACTGAAGCTTTCTTT
TRBV6-6,.,TRBJ2-1,.,CASSRKLGGGTTYNEQFF,TGCGCCAGCAGTCGCAAGTTGGGGGGAGGAACAACCTACAATGAGCAGTTCTTC